This passage covers 21 T cell receptor beta chains from one sample sequenced in a study of prognosis after radiotherapy for stage I lung cancer. With two-round multiplex PCR, TCR beta CDR3 sequences were amplified from genomic DNA. It was primers specific to each TRBV and TRBJ gene that first-round PCR used. TCRdb redid the calling of the multiplex PCR reads with MiXCR, one entry per CDR3 protein. Of about 16,000 distinct CDR3 sequences listed, around 42% are singletons. Sequenced here: PBMCs, sampled before or after stereotactic body radiation therapy (not recorded which). The receptors were gathered from a donor at least 50 years old with non-small cell lung cancer.

This clonotype has a single count. A far larger clone differs by one base, so this is likely a read error. This sequence joins TRBV5-5 and TRBJ2-7; D not certain. This CDR3 has 14 amino acids. With 5 bases removed from V and 2 bases from J, the gap between germline ends came to 14 bases. CDR1 and CDR2 from the germline V gene are SGHKS and YYEKEE (reference sequence). CDR3 sequence (DNA): TGTGCCAGCAGATTGACCGACGCCACCTACGAGCAGTACTTC. Its translation is CASRLTDATYEQYF.

A remark on this clonotype: The junction departs from the called germline gene at one end, perhaps through a read error. The gene calls are TRBV7-2 and TRBJ1-1; D is undetermined. CDR3 length equals 14 residues. Germline-derived CDR1 and CDR2 are SGHTA and FQGNSA. The CDR3 region is CASSHSSGWTVAFF. CDR3 DNA: TGTGCCAGCAGCCATTCTTCAGGTTGGACTGTAGCTTTCTTT.

The V and J genes are TRBV12-3 or TRBV12-4 and TRBJ2-5; TRBD2 matches at 8 bases. With 7 bases clipped from V and 6 bases from J, the junction kept 16 bases outside the gene matches. The CDR3 totals 16 residues. The DNA for the CDR3 is TGTGCCAGCACCCTCAGCGGGGGTGCCTTGAGGCAGACCCAGTACTTC. Translated, it gives CASTLSGGALRQTQYF.

This clonotype is categorized as medium-sized. The chain couples TRBV28 to TRBJ2-7; a weak D match, TRBD1 (5 bases). V was cut by 2 bases and J by 3 bases, with 11 bases left in between. Germline lookup yields CDR1 MDHEN and CDR2 SYDVKM. CDR3 length: 14 amino acids. In nucleotides, the CDR3 is TGTGCCAGCAGTTTAAACAGGATTTTCTACGAGCAGTACTTC. Its translation is CASSLNRIFYEQYF.

This clonotype was recorded once. This chain's CDR3 is CASSPRERGSTDTQYF. The CDR3 nucleotides are TGTGCCAGCAGCCCCCGGGAGCGGGGGAGCACAGATACGCAGTATTTT. This chain links TRBV11-1 with TRBJ2-3, with TRBD2 matching over 8 bases. Germline V lookup: CDR1 SGHAT, CDR2 FQDESV (reference sequence). This CDR3 has 16 residues. Losses at the gene ends were 5 bases for V and 0 bases for J; bases not matched to a gene: 7.

The V and J genes are TRBV20-1 and TRBJ2-2, with D perhaps matching TRBD1 or TRBD2 (5 bases each). V was pared by 0 bases and J by 3 bases, with 11 bases between. Germline assignment: CDR1 DFQATT and CDR2 SNEGSKA (reference sequence). This CDR3 has 15 residues. The CDR3 DNA reads TGCAGTGCTAGAGATTCCGGGGCGTACACCGGGGAGCTGTTTTTT. This sequence encodes CSARDSGAYTGELFF.

This clonotype was observed a few times. This could be a read error, since a much larger clone is one nucleotide away. The rearrangement joins TRBV25-1 to TRBJ1-1; D uncertain. The V and J ends lost 6 bases and 0 bases respectively, with 17 bases between them. There are 16 residues in the CDR3. Germline loops: CDR1 MGHDK, CDR2 SYGVNS. CDR3 in amino acids: CASSPLGWWVNTEAFF. CDR3 DNA sequence: TGTGCCAGCAGCCCCCTCGGGTGGTGGGTGAACACTGAAGCTTTCTTT. Full variable domain (missing parts from reference TRBV25-1 and TRBJ1-1): EADIYQTPRYLVIGTGKKITLECSQTMGHDKMYWYQQDPGMELHLIHYSYGVNSTEKGDLSSESTVSRIRTEHFPLTLESARPSHTSQYLCASSPLGWWVNTEAFFGQGTRLTVV.

This clonotype was seen many times. V is TRBV12-3 or TRBV12-4 and J is TRBJ2-1, with 12 bases aligning to TRBD2. Unmatched junction bases numbered 4, after V lost 6 bases and J lost 1 base. The CDR3 is 16 residues long. Written as DNA, the CDR3 is TGTGCCAGCAGCTCCGGGACTAGCGGGTCCTACAATGAGCAGTTCTTC. Translating gives CASSSGTSGSYNEQFF.

Regarding this clonotype: A junction boundary mismatches the germline segment, possibly from a read error. The chain recombines TRBV6-4 with TRBJ1-5; D is unclear. The CDR3 contains 12 residues. The germline CDR1 and CDR2 sequences are MRHNA and SNTAGT. CDR3 sequence (DNA): TGTGCCAGCAGTAGACGGGCTGAGCCCCAGGATTTT. This translates into CASSRRAEPQDF.

CDR3 bases: TGTGCCAGTAGTGGAAACAGGGTGACGGGCCAGCCCCAGCATTTT. This gives the protein CASSGNRVTGQPQHF. The chain combines TRBV19 with TRBJ1-5; TRBD1 might be the D (6 bases). Trimming removed 5 bases from V and 7 bases from J, with 18 bases in between. Germline V gives CDR1 LNHDA, CDR2 SQIVND (reference sequence). The CDR3 runs 15 residues.

The sample holds many counts of this clonotype. V and J are TRBV5-1 and TRBJ1-1; tentative D call: TRBD1 (6 bases). The germline V and J ends were trimmed by 0 bases and 3 bases, with 12 bases remaining between them. CDR3 length: 15 residues. CDR1 is SGHRS, CDR2 YFSETQ, per germline. The CDR3 protein is CASSLVGGRDTEAFF. CDR3 DNA sequence: TGCGCCAGCAGCTTGGTAGGGGGGCGCGACACTGAAGCTTTCTTT.

V and J are TRBV29-1 and TRBJ2-3, with D maybe TRBD2 (6 bases). The CDR3 runs 14 residues. CDR1 and CDR2 (germline): SQVTM, ANQGSEA. Between the trimmed V and J ends, which lost 4 bases and 2 bases, there was a span of 13 bases. CDR3 in DNA: TGCAGCGTTGTATCAAGCGGGTTCACAGATACGCAGTATTTT. Protein: CSVVSSGFTDTQYF.

The chain is built from TRBV7-9 and TRBJ2-1; tentatively, D is TRBD2 (5 bases). CDR1 SEHNR and CDR2 FQNEAQ come from the germline V gene (reference sequence). V lost 2 bases and J 8 bases, leaving 16 bases between the germline ends. The CDR3 is made up of 15 amino acids. The DNA for the CDR3 is TGTGCCAGCAGCTTACGACTATCGTTCCACGATGAGCAGTTCTTC. It is translated as CASSLRLSFHDEQFF.

The rearrangement uses TRBV30 and TRBJ1-2; D is unresolved. The CDR3 is made up of 11 amino acids. Between the trimmed V and J ends, which lost 8 bases and 8 bases, there was a span of 15 bases. From germline, CDR1 is GTSNPN and CDR2 SVGIG (reference sequence). CDR3 bases: TGTGCCGGTGGTCCTCCAGGAGGCTACACCTTC. The encoded protein is CAGGPPGGYTF. Combining the CDR3 with reference TRBV30 and TRBJ1-2 gives the whole variable domain SQTIHQWPATLVQPVGSPLSLECTVEGTSNPNLYWYRQAAGRGLQLLFYSVGIGQISSEVPQNLSASRPQDRQFILSSKKLLLSDSGFYLCAGGPPGGYTFGSGTRLTVV.

In the case of this clonotype: A far more abundant clone sits one base away, making this likely a read error. The V and J genes are TRBV6-8 and TRBJ2-2; D is ambiguous. This CDR3 comprises 13 residues. From germline, CDR1 is MNHGY and CDR2 SAAAGT. The CDR3 DNA reads TGTGTCAGCAGCCTTAGTGGCACCGGGGAGCTGTTTTTT. It specifies CVSSLSGTGELFF.

This clonotype was counted at least ten times. This rearrangement joins TRBV9 to TRBJ1-3; unclear D gene. V lost 2 bases to trimming and J lost 0 bases, with 6 bases between them. Germline V lookup: CDR1 SGDLS, CDR2 YYNGEE. CDR3 size: 14 residues. DNA of the CDR3: TGTGCCAGCAGCGTCACGAACTCTGGAAACACCATATATTTT. Protein product: CASSVTNSGNTIYF. The full variable domain, rest sourced from reference TRBV9 and TRBJ1-3, is DSGVTQTPKHLITATGQRVTLRCSPRSGDLSVYWYQQSLDQGLQFLIQYYNGEERAKGNILERFSAQQFPDLHSELNLSSLELGDSALYFCASSVTNSGNTIYFGEGSWLTVV.

This clonotype was seen many times. A clone one base away is much larger, so this may be a read error. The CDR3 does not close with the conserved phenylalanine or tryptophan, likely indicating a read error. The chain uses TRBV6-2 or TRBV6-3 and TRBJ2-1, with TRBD2 matching over 10 bases. The ends lost 9 bases at V and 6 bases at J; junction bases unmatched: 11. Germline CDR1 MNHEY, CDR2 SVGEGT. The CDR3 length is 15 residues. The CDR3 loop reads CASKREGGLSNEQFL. The CDR3 coding sequence is TGTGCCAGTAAGCGGGAGGGTGGACTAAGCAATGAGCAGTTCCTC.

V is TRBV7-2 and J is TRBJ2-6; D is possibly TRBD2 (6 bases). The germline gives CDR1 SGHTA, CDR2 FQGNSA. Trimming shortened V by 5 bases and J by 3 bases, and 11 bases separated the two germline ends. The CDR3 spans 15 residues. The CDR3 DNA reads as TGTGCCAGCAGCGCTCCGGGGGATGGGGCCAACGTCCTGACTTTC. It codes for CASSAPGDGANVLTF.

The table lists this clonotype with a count of one. CDR3 in amino acids: CASSAGVGEQYF. In DNA, the CDR3 is TGCGCCAGCAGCGCGGGGGTAGGGGAGCAGTACTTC. The V and J genes are TRBV5-1 and TRBJ2-7; 7 nucleotides align to TRBD2. V was clipped by 4 bases and J by 7 bases; unmatched bases: 5. The germline CDR1 and CDR2 sequences are SGHRS and YFSETQ. The CDR3 consists of 12 residues.

The gene calls are TRBV6-1 and TRBJ1-2, with 7 bases aligning to TRBD1. This CDR3 contains 18 residues. The V gene's germline CDR1 is MNHNS and CDR2 SASEGT. The junction had 21 bases not matched to a gene; V was cut back by 7 bases and J by 4 bases. Written as DNA, the CDR3 is TGTGCCAGCACCACCCGAGGGTCGACAGGGTGCCTCCCCTATGGCTACACCTTC. This codes for CASTTRGSTGCLPYGYTF.

The gene calls are TRBV7-2 and TRBJ2-3; the match to TRBD2 covers 16 bases. V lost 0 bases to trimming and J lost 1 base; unmatched junction nucleotides: 4. CDR1 and CDR2 from the germline V gene are SGHTA and FQGNSA. The CDR3 consists of 19 residues. The CDR3 DNA sequence: TGTGCCAGCAGCTTAGCGGGACTAGCGGGGGGGCGTCGCACAGATACGCAGTATTTT. It codes for CASSLAGLAGGRRTDTQYF.